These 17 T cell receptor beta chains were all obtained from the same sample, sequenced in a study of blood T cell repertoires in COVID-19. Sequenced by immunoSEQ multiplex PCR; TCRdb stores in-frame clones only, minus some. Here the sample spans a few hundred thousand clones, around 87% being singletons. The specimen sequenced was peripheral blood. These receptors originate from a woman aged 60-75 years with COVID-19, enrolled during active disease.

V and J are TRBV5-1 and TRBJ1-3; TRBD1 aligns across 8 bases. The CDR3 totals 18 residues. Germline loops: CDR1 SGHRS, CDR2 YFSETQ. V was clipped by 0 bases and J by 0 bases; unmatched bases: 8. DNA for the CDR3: TGCGCCAGCAGCTTGGGGCCGAGACAGGGGTCCTCTGGAAACACCATATATTTT. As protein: CASSLGPRQGSSGNTIYF.

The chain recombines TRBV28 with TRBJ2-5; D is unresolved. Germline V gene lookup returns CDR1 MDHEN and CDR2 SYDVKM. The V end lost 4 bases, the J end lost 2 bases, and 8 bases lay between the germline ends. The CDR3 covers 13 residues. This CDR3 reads CASSSRSQETQYF. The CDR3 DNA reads TGTGCCAGCAGTTCCCGGTCGCAAGAGACCCAGTACTTC.

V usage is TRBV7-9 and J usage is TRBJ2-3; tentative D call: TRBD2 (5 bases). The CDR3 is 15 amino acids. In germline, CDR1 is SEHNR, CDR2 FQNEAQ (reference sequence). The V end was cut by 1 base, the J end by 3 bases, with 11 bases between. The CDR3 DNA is TGTGCCAGCAGCTTAGGCGGGCCTGGGACAGATACGCAGTATTTT. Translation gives CASSLGGPGTDTQYF.

This chain's CDR3 is CASKRAGGLNEKLFF. CDR3 nucleotide sequence: TGTGCCAGCAAGCGGGCGGGAGGTCTTAATGAAAAACTGTTTTTT. This chain joins TRBV28 and TRBJ1-4; D not certain. Germline-derived CDR1 and CDR2 are MDHEN and SYDVKM. Trimming removed 7 bases at V and 4 bases at J, with 16 bases between. The length of the CDR3 is 15 residues. Full variable domain (remainder filled in from reference TRBV28 and TRBJ1-4): DVKVTQSSRYLVKRTGEKVFLECVQDMDHENMFWYRQDPGLGLRLIYFSYDVKMKEKGDIPEGYSVSREKKERFSLILESASTNQTSMYLCASKRAGGLNEKLFFGSGTQLSVL.

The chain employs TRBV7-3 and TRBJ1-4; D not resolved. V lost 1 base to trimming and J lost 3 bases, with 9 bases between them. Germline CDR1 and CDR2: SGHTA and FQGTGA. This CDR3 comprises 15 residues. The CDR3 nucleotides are TGTGCCAGCAGCTTAAGCGGTCTCTCTAATGAAAAACTGTTTTTT. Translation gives CASSLSGLSNEKLFF.

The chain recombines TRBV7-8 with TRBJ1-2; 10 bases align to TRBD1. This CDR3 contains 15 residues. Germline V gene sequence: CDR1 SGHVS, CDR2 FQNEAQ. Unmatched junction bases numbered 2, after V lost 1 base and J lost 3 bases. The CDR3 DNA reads TGTGCCAGCAGCTTAGGACAGGGGGCGGACTATGGCTACACCTTC. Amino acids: CASSLGQGADYGYTF.

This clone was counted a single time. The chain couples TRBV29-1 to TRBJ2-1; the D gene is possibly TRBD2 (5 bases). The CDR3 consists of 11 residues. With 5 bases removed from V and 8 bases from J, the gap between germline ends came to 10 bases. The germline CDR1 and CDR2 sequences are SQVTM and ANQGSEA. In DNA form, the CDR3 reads TGCAGCGTTTTGGGGAGCCATGAGCAGTTCTTC. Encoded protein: CSVLGSHEQFF.

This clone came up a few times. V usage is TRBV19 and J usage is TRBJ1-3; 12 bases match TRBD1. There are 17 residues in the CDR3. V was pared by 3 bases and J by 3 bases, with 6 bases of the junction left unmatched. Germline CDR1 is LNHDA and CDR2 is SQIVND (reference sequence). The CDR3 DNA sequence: TGTGCCAGTAGTATCGGGGGACAGGGGGCGATTGGAAACACCATATATTTT. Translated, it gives CASSIGGQGAIGNTIYF.

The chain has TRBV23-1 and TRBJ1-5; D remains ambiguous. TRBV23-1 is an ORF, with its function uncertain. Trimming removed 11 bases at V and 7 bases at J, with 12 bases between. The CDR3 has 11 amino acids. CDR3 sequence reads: CASCLGQPQHF. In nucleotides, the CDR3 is TGCGCCTCCTGCCTCGGGCAGCCCCAGCATTTT.

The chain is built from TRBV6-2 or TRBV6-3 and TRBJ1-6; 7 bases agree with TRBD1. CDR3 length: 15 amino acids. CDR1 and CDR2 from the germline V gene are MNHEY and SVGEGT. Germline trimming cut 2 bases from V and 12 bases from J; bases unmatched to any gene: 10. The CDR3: CASSYPGQTNVPLHF. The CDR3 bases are TGTGCCAGCAGTTACCCGGGACAGACAAATGTACCCCTCCACTTT.

Here the CDR3 reads CASTGQGSMNTEAFF. Here the CDR3 DNA reads TGTGCCAGCACCGGACAGGGGAGTATGAACACTGAAGCTTTCTTT. V usage is TRBV6-4 and J usage is TRBJ1-1; 9 nucleotides align to TRBD1. Germline V gene lookup returns CDR1 MRHNA and CDR2 SNTAGT. V was pared by 7 bases and J by 0 bases, with 6 bases of the junction left unmatched. The CDR3 loop spans 15 amino acids.

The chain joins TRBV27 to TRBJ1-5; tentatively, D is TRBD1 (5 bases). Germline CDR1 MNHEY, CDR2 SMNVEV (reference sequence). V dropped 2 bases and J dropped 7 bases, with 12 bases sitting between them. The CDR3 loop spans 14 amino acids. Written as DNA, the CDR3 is TGTGCCAGCAGTTTAAATGGGGCGGCCCAGCCCCAGCATTTT. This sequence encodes CASSLNGAAQPQHF.

The CDR3 sequence: CASSGTSGRENEQFF. The CDR3 bases are TGTGCCAGCAGCGGGACTAGCGGGAGGGAGAATGAGCAGTTCTTC. The chain employs TRBV13 and TRBJ2-1, with 16 nucleotides matching TRBD2. This CDR3 is built from 15 residues. With 5 bases clipped from V and 7 bases from J, the junction kept 2 bases outside the gene matches. Germline V lookup: CDR1 PRHDT, CDR2 FYEKMQ (reference sequence).

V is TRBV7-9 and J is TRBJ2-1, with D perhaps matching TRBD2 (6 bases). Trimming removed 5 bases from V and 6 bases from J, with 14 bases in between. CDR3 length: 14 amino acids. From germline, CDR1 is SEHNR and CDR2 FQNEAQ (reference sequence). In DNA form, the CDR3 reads TGTGCCAGCAGCACCGGGACTCTTTTCAATGAGCAGTTCTTC. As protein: CASSTGTLFNEQFF.

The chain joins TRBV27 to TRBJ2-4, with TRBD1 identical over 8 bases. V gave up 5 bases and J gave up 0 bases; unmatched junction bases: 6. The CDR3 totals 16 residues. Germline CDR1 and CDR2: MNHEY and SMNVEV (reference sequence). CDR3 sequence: CASSATGGLAKNIQYF. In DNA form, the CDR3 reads TGTGCCAGCAGTGCCACAGGGGGTTTAGCCAAAAACATTCAGTACTTC.

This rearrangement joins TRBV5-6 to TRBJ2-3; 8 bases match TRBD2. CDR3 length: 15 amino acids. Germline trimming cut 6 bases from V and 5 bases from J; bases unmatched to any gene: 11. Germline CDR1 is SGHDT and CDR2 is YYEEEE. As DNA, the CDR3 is TGTGCCAGCACCACCCGGGGGGGCGCGGAAGATACGCAGTATTTT. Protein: CASTTRGGAEDTQYF.

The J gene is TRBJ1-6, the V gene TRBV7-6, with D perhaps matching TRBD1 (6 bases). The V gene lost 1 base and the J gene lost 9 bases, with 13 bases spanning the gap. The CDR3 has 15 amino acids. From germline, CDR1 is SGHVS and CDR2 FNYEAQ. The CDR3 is CASSLGHRETSPLHF. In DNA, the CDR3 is TGTGCCAGCAGCTTAGGACACAGGGAGACTTCACCCCTCCACTTT.